The following is a TCR beta chain sequence with its context. TCRdb used MiXCR to reprocess the reads, holding one entry per CDR3 protein. There are 500,000 or so distinct CDR3 sequences in the sample; about 15% occur only once, and roughly a quarter lies in the top ten. The data stem from a study of T cell repertoires in cytomegalovirus infection. Sequenced sample: CD8+ T cells from PBMCs. The TCR originated in a human donor in good health (CMV status not recorded). Some clones in this sample may be carry-over from other donors' samples.

The CDR3 bases are TGTGCCAGCAGCCCGGGTTGGCTAGCGGCCACTGAGACCCAGTACTTC. This codes for CASSPGWLAATETQYF. The chain has TRBV3-1 and TRBJ2-5; 7 nucleotides align to TRBD2. This CDR3 has 16 residues. Germline assignment: CDR1 LGHDT and CDR2 YNNKEL (reference sequence). V shed 4 bases and J 5 bases; nucleotides not matched to a gene: 13.